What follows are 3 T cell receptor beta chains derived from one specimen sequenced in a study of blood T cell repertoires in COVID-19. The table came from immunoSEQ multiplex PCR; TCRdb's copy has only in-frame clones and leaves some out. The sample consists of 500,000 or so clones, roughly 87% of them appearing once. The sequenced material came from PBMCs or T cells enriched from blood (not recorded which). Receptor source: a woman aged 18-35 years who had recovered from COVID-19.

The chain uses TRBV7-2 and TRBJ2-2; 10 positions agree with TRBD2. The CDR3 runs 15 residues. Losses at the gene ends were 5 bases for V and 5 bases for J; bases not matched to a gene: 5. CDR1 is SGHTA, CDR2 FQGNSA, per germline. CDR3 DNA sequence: TGTGCCAGCAGCGCCTCTAGCGGGGGAACCGGGGAGCTGTTTTTT. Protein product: CASSASSGGTGELFF.

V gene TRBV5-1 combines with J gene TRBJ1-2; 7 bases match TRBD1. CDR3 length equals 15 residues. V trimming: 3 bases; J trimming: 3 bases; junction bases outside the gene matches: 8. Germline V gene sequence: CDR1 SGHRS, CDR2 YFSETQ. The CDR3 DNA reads TGCGCCAGCAGCTCCGCCGGCAGGGGGGACTATGGCTACACCTTC. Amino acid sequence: CASSSAGRGDYGYTF.

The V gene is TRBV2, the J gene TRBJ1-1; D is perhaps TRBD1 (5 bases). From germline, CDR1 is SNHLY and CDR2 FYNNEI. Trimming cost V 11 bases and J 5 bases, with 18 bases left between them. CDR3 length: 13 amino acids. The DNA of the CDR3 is TGTGCCGTCGATGCGGGACTCGAGACTGAAGCTTTCTTT. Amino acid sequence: CAVDAGLETEAFF.